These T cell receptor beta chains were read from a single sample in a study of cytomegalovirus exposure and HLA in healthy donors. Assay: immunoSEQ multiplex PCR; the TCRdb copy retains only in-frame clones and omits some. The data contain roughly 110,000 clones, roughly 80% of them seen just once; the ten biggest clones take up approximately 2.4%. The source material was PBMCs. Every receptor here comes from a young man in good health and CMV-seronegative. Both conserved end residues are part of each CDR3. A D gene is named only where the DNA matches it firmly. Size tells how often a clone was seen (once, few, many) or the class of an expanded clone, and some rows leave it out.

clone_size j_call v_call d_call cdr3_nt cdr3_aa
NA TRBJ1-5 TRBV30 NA TGTGCCTGGAGTGTACACGGGTTCAGCAATCAGCCCCAGCATTTT CAWSVHGFSNQPQHF
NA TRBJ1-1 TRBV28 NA TGTGCCAGCAGTCCCACAATGAGTGGTCGGGTTGAAGCTTTCTTT CASSPTMSGRVEAFF
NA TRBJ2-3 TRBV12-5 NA TGTGCTAGTGGTTTGGGCGGGCTCACCACAGATACGCAGTATTTT CASGLGGLTTDTQYF
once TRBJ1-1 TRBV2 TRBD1 TGTGCCAGCAGTTCCGGACAGGGGGCTAGTGAAGCTTTCTTT CASSSGQGASEAFF
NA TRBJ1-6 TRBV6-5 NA TGTGCCAGCAGTTGGGGCCGGGACACCAAAAATTCACCCCTCCACTTT CASSWGRDTKNSPLHF
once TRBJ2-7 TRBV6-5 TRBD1 TGTGCCAGCAGTTACTCTGGGACAGGGAACTACGAGCAGTACTTC CASSYSGTGNYEQYF
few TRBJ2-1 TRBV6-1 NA TGTGCCAGCCGGACAGCGTACAATGAGCAGTTCTTC CASRTAYNEQFF
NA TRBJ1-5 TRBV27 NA TGTGCCAGCGCTCAGGGAAGGAGCAATCAGCCCCAGCATTTT CASAQGRSNQPQHF
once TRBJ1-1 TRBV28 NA TGTGCCAGCAGTCTAGCCGGGACGGGGACTGGGGGAGCTTTCTTT CASSLAGTGTGGAFF
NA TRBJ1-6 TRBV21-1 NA TGTGCCAGCAGCCCCATCTTGGGACAAGTGTCACCCCTCCACTTT CASSPILGQVSPLHF
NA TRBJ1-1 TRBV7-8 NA TGTGCCAGCAGCCTAGGACAATCTAACACTGAAGCTTTCTTT CASSLGQSNTEAFF
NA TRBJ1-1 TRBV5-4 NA TGTGCCAGCAGCTTGGATGGTATCAGGAACACTGAAGCTTTCTTT CASSLDGIRNTEAFF
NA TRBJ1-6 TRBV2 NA TGTGCCAGCAGTGAAGTAGGGAGCTCCTATAATTCACCCCTCCACTTT CASSEVGSSYNSPLHF
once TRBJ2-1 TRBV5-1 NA TGCGCCAGCAGCATAATCAGCGACTACTCCTACAATGAGCAGTTCTTC CASSIISDYSYNEQFF
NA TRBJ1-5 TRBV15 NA TGTGCCACCAGCAGTTTAGGGGGGGCTGAGCAGCCCCAGCATTTT CATSSLGGAEQPQHF
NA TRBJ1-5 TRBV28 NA TGTGCCGGTCAGGGGAGCAATCAGCCCCAGCATTTT CAGQGSNQPQHF
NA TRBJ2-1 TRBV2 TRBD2 TGTGCCAGCAGAAGGACTAGCGGGAGGGAGATCGATGAGCAGTTCTTC CASRRTSGREIDEQFF
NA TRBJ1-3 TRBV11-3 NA TGTGCCAGCAGCTTAGGTTCGGGAGGAAACACCATATATTTT CASSLGSGGNTIYF
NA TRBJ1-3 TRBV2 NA TGTGCCAGCAGGGGCTACCACTCTGGAAACACCATATATTTT CASRGYHSGNTIYF
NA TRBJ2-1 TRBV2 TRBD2 TGTGCCAGCAGTGCCCTAGGACTAGCGTGGATAAAGGATGAGCAGTTCTTC CASSALGLAWIKDEQFF
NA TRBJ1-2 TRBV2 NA TGTGCCAGCAGTGAAAGCAGGGGCGCTAACTATGGCTACACCTTC CASSESRGANYGYTF
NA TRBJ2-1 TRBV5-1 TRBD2 TGCGCCAGCACCCTGGGGGGGGAAGATGAGCAGTTCTTC CASTLGGEDEQFF
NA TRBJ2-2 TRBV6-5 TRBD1 TGTGCCAGCTCGGGACAGGGGAAGGCCGGGGAGCTGTTTTTT CASSGQGKAGELFF
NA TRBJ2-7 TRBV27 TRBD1 TGTGCCAGCAGCACGGGACAGGGGTACTACGAGCAGTACTTC CASSTGQGYYEQYF
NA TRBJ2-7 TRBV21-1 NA TGTGCCAGCAGCAAAGTCAGGGGCACCTACGAGCAGTACTTC CASSKVRGTYEQYF
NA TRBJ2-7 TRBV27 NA TGTGCCAGCAGTTTATCGATAGCCTACGAGCAGTACTTC CASSLSIAYEQYF
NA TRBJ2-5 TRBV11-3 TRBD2 TGTGCCAGCAGCTTAGAACTAGCGGGAGGGGAGACCCAGTACTTC CASSLELAGGETQYF
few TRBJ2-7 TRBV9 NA TGTGCCAGCAGCGCCGCCTATGGGGGCCCCTACGAGCAGTACTTC CASSAAYGGPYEQYF
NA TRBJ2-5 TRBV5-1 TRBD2 TGCGCCAGCAGCCTTACTAGCGGGCAGGTAGAGACCCAGTACTTC CASSLTSGQVETQYF